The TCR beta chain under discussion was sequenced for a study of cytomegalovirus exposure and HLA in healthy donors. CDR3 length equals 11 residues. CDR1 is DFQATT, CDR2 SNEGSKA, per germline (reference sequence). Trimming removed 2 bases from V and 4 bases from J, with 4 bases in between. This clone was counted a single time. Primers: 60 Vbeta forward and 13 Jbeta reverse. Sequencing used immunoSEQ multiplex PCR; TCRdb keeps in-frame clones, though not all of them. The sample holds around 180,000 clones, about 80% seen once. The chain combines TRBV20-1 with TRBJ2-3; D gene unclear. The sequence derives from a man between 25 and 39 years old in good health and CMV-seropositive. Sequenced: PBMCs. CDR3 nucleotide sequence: TGCAGTGCTAGACTTCCAGATACGCAGTATTTT. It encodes CSARLPDTQYF.